The 6 T cell receptor beta chains below come from one sample, sequenced in a study of T cell clonality in common variable immunodeficiency. TCRdb keeps only in-frame clones here, not all; method: immunoSEQ multiplex PCR. Altogether about 43,000 clones were found in the sample, and no singletons occur. Sequencing used peripheral blood mononuclear cells. These receptor sequences come from a person aged 18 to 75 in good health.

This clone has a count of ten or more. The read ends 3 residues early relative to the CDR3; the germline J gene fills the gap. The chain carries TRBV7-3 and TRBJ2-2; 8 bases match TRBD1. Germline CDR1 is SGHTA and CDR2 is FQGTGA. Trimming at V came to 6 bases and at J to 7 bases, leaving 16 bases not matched to a gene. CDR3 length equals 17 residues. The CDR3: CASSLEGGGQGGGELFF. CDR3 bases read: TGTGCCAGCAGTCTCGAAGGGGGAGGACAGGGAGGCGGGGAG. Combining the CDR3 with reference TRBV7-3 and TRBJ2-2 gives the whole variable domain GAGVSQTPSNKVTEKGKYVELRCDPISGHTALYWYRQSLGQGPEFLIYFQGTGAADDSGLPNDRFFAVRPEGSVSTLKIQRTERGDSAVYLCASSLEGGGQGGGELFFGEGSRLTVL.

This clone was observed at least ten times. Read data end 3 residues before the CDR3 end; the end is taken from the germline J gene. This chain connects TRBV30 to TRBJ1-2; TRBD1 agrees at 8 bases. CDR3 length: 13 amino acids. Germline CDR1 GTSNPN, CDR2 SVGIG (reference sequence). The V and J ends lost 0 bases and 6 bases, in that order; junction bases with no gene match: 3. The CDR3 region is CAWSVAGGHGYTF. The sequenced part of the CDR3 DNA is TGTGCCTGGAGTGTAGCAGGGGGCCATGGC.

This clone was picked up many times. Sequencing ends 3 residues short of the CDR3 end; the germline J gene provides the rest. The chain employs TRBV18 and TRBJ1-1; 7 nucleotides line up with TRBD1. V dropped 2 bases and J dropped 1; count of bases not matched to a gene: 13. The length of the CDR3 is 18 residues. Germline-derived CDR1 and CDR2 are KGHSH and LQKENI. CDR3 loop: CASSPRMNTGAGNTEAFF. CDR3 DNA, as far as it was read: TGTGCCAGCTCACCAAGAATGAATACAGGGGCCGGGAACACTGAA.

At least ten counts were recorded for this clone. The read stops 3 residues short of the end of the CDR3; the missing end is completed from the germline J gene. The chain couples TRBV18 to TRBJ2-5; D not resolved. The CDR3 sequence is 13 residues long. Germline lookup yields CDR1 KGHSH and CDR2 LQKENI. The germline V and J ends were trimmed by 6 bases and 1 base, with 9 bases remaining between them. CDR3 protein: CASSPNSQETQYF. The CDR3 DNA, read in part, is TGTGCCAGCTCTCCCAATAGCCAAGAGACC.

As to this clone: The sequenced fragment ends 3 residues before the CDR3 boundary, so the rest is inferred from the germline J gene. J is TRBJ1-1 and V is TRBV11-3, with a tentative D call TRBD1 (5 bases). V was cut by 3 bases and J by 1 base, with 6 bases left in between. The CDR3 is made up of 13 amino acids. The germline gives CDR1 SGHNT, CDR2 YENEEA. CDR3 sequence: CASSFGQNTEAFF. The sequenced part of the CDR3 DNA is TGTGCCAGCAGCTTCGGACAGAACACTGAA.

This clone was seen at least ten times. The read comes to an end 3 residues before the CDR3 does, leaving the germline J gene to fill in the end. The chain is built from TRBV20-1 and TRBJ2-5; 8 bases agree with TRBD2. Losses at the gene ends were 5 bases for V and 4 bases for J; bases not matched to a gene: 9. The germline V gene encodes CDR1 DFQATT and CDR2 SNEGSKA (reference sequence). This CDR3 spans 14 amino acids. The sequenced part of the CDR3 DNA is TGCAGTGCTGGCCTGGCAGCGGGGGCAGAGACC. Translated, it gives CSAGLAAGAET. The entire CDR3 protein reads CSAGLAAGAETQYF.